This TCR beta chain was sequenced for a study of OX40 agonist ivuxolimab in advanced cancers. Study in general: All patients had ivuxolimab intravenously every 2 weeks at 0.01 to 10 mg/kg. A mean age of 60 years, range 23 to 79, was recorded, and 70% to 85% were male. Notes on the study in general: At 0.1-3.0 mg/kg, partial responders had clonal expansion among the lowest observed.

As to this clone: Its target is unknown.

Libraries were prepared by immunoSEQ multiplex PCR; TCRdb keeps only in-frame clonotypes and omits some of them. The data contain roughly 130,000 clones, 85% to 95% of them singletons. The CDR3 consists of 15 residues. With 0 bases removed from V and 4 bases from J, the gap between germline ends came to 12 bases. Per the germline V gene, CDR1 is SGHVS and CDR2 is FQNEAQ. V and J are TRBV7-8 and TRBJ1-1; possibly TRBD1 for D (5 bases). This sequence was found in an adult with an advanced solid tumor such as melanoma, head and neck, liver or kidney cancer. The input for sequencing was CD4+ or CD8+ T cells sorted from blood, taken in a trial of the OX40 agonist ivuxolimab. The DNA for the CDR3 is TGTGCCAGCAGCTTAGCCGGGACGACAAGCACTGAAGCTTTCTTT. It codes for CASSLAGTTSTEAFF.